This note documents a single T cell receptor (beta chain) sequence. What it recognizes is unknown. These data are taken from a study of metastatic and nonmetastatic thyroid tumors. Turning to the study itself: From malignant and benign thyroid patients, repertoires in blood and in tumor or nodule tissue were compared. Overall study findings and caveats: For both blood and tumor, malignant thyroid tumors reportedly showed significantly higher TCR beta diversity than benign nodules did.

V was cut by 4 bases and J by 0 bases, with 17 bases left in between. The CDR3 is 17 residues long. Germline assignment: CDR1 SGHRS and CDR2 YFSETQ. Source study methods: A classifier for distant metastasis in papillary thyroid cancer was constructed using CDR3 differences observed across clinicopathological groups. TCRdb reanalyzed the PCR reads with MiXCR. The V and J calls were determined by TCRdb, not by the authors. This repertoire shows tens of thousands of clones, around 23% found once; its top ten account for 3.4%. Each patient came to thyroid surgery without any prior treatment (of any kind).

Sample: blood. The sequence was obtained from a male donor with papillary thyroid cancer or a benign thyroid nodule (not recorded which). Some clones in this sample may be carry-over from other donors' samples. The J gene is TRBJ1-3, the V gene TRBV5-1; D perhaps matches TRBD1 (5 bases). The CDR3 region has the DNA TGCGCCAGCAGCCCCCTAGGGAGACAGCCCTCTGGAAACACCATATATTTT. Encoded protein: CASSPLGRQPSGNTIYF.